The present entry profiles one T cell receptor (beta chain) with its context. Its antigen is still unknown. No base qualities exist here, and no much larger clone lies one base off it. The V and J ends are trimmed by 0 bases and 0 bases, leaving 7 bases between them. The CDR3 starts with the cysteine, ends with the phenylalanine, and has 15 residues. The CDR3 DNA has 45 bases and is translated from base 1. Via the germline V gene, CDR1 is SGHRS and CDR2 YFSETQ. This specimen comes from a study of cytomegalovirus exposure and HLA in healthy donors (dated by TCRdb to 2015 to 2018). With respect to the entire study: A later analysis indicated that the roughly 130 validation repertoires were generated on the platform also employed for the approximately 670 repertoires of the first cohort. The study aimed to test whether cataloging public T cell receptors could reveal signatures of past pathogen exposure. Along with the roughly 700-subject first cohort, a separate validation cohort of around 110 different subjects was used. High-throughput TCR immunosequencing, statistical association of individual TCRs with disease status, and machine learning were combined to predict cytomegalovirus infection status.

Paper-wide results and their limitations: Most TCR sequences were observed very rarely across donors, whereas some public TCRs were present in many individuals. The authors suggested that the approach could potentially be generalized to other disease states and immunological phenotypes. All 120 or so repertoires were used to score co-occurrence in the validation cohort in a later analysis, because that analysis had no HLA typing for the cohort. Of the cluster scores, roughly 95% were above 0 in a later analysis, which found that TCRs clustered in the first cohort also tended to co-occur in the approximately 110 validation repertoires. A total of around 150 TCR beta chains were listed by the study as associated with cytomegalovirus. A few of the identified cytomegalovirus-associated TCR beta chains were confirmed in vitro to be specific for cytomegalovirus antigens. The classifier was reported to diagnose cytomegalovirus status with high specificity and sensitivity in both the original and validation cohorts.

Separate from the roughly 650-subject first cohort, the validation cohort of some 130 subjects was the group to which the donors belonged. The library came from the immunoSEQ multiplex PCR assay. Under the source paper's analysis protocol: A statistical classification framework was built for diagnosing cytomegalovirus status from the catalog of TCR beta chain sequences. TCRdb provides this immuneACCESS table in a form limited to in-frame rearrangements. Some clones are lacking; in checked studies, under half of them reflect an unresolved V gene, and why the rest are absent is not known. V and J calls and clone size are copied from that table; D and trimming were computed from the DNA. The sample records roughly 300,000 clones, 86% of which are singletons. Of the sample, under 0.85% falls within the top ten clones.

This clonotype was obtained from a woman under 30 in good health and CMV-seronegative. This chain joins TRBV5-1 to TRBJ1-3, with no reliable assignment of the D segment. The sequencing input was PBMCs. The DNA sequence is given as TGCGCCAGCAGCTTGGCCGGGAGCTCTGGAAACACCATATATTTT. Its protein reads: CASSLAGSSGNTIYF.